Listed here are 3 T cell receptor beta chains from one sample, sequenced in a study of T cells in Graves' hyperthyroidism and ophthalmopathy. The TCR beta CDR3 regions underwent amplification using RNA transcripts as the source. The HTBI set primed first-round TCR CDR3 RT-PCR. TCRdb reanalysed the multiplex PCR reads using MiXCR and keeps one entry per CDR3 protein. The table has about 360,000 distinct CDR3 sequences, 19% seen once; the top ten hold around 3.6%. Source material: blood. The receptors shown here come from a woman aged 18 to 35 with Graves' hyperthyroidism.

This clonotype was recorded many times. The chain has TRBV5-1 and TRBJ2-7, with no clear D. Germline CDR1 reads SGHRS; CDR2 reads YFSETQ. This CDR3 is 14 amino acids long. The V end lost 0 bases, the J end lost 4 bases, and 11 bases lay between the germline ends. The CDR3 region has the DNA TGCGCCAGCAGCTTGGGTTCCCCCAGGTACGAGCAGTACTTC. Translating it yields CASSLGSPRYEQYF.

This chain joins TRBV30 and TRBJ1-1; possibly TRBD1 for D (6 bases). Germline loops: CDR1 GTSNPN, CDR2 SVGIG (reference sequence). This CDR3 spans 14 amino acids. With 0 bases removed from V and 5 bases from J, the gap between germline ends came to 13 bases. This chain's CDR3 is CAWSVTRGRTEAFF. The CDR3 nucleotides are TGTGCCTGGAGTGTAACGAGGGGGAGAACTGAAGCTTTCTTT.

This clonotype was seen repeatedly, ten times or more. V gene TRBV28 combines with J gene TRBJ1-1, with TRBD1 as a possible D gene (6 bases). CDR3 length equals 15 residues. Germline CDR1 and CDR2: MDHEN and SYDVKM. V was shortened by 4 bases and J by 3 bases, with 15 bases between the two germline ends. The CDR3 loop is CASSSAGEKDTEAFF. The CDR3 DNA is TGTGCCAGCAGTTCCGCAGGGGAGAAGGACACTGAAGCTTTCTTT.